This paragraph reports one T cell receptor beta chain. Its antigen is as yet unknown. This CDR3 contains 15 residues. The V end was cut by 7 bases, the J end by 0 bases, with 13 bases between. CDR1 SGHTA and CDR2 FQGNSA come from the germline V gene. This sample was taken from a study of T cell responses to AZD1222 COVID-19 vaccine. Study results and limitations: Repertoire sampling happened only post peak T cell response. Close to half of spike-specific TCRs reportedly recognize unmutated variant regions. Clonal diversity was possibly underestimated; the donors were predominantly white British and more often female.

Using immunoSEQ multiplex PCR, the repertoire was profiled, and TCRdb retains in-frame clones only, with some absent. The table has some 120,000 clones, approximately 85% seen once. This chain uses TRBV7-2 with TRBJ2-1; weak D call: TRBD1 (5 bases). The sequence was collected from an adult in good health. This material consisted of peripheral blood, taken on day 0 of AZD1222 vaccination. In DNA, the CDR3 is TGTGCCAGCAAAACAACAGGTAGCTCCTACAATGAGCAGTTCTTC. The encoded protein is CASKTTGSSYNEQFF.